Listed below are T cell receptor beta chains from one sample, sequenced in a study of blood T cell repertoires in COVID-19. Sequencing used immunoSEQ multiplex PCR; TCRdb keeps in-frame clones, though not all of them. The sample lists about 180,000 clones, 84% occurring once. The sequenced sample was peripheral blood. The receptors come from a human donor in a cohort sampled during active COVID-19. The CDR3 runs from the conserved cysteine through the conserved F or W. A D gene is named only where the DNA matches it firmly. Clone sizes are given selectively: once, few, many, or a class where the clone is expanded.

j_call v_call clone_size d_call cdr3_aa cdr3_nt
TRBJ1-2 TRBV5-5 once NA CASSLGLGQGYYGYTF TGTGCCAGCAGCTTGGGGTTGGGGCAGGGGTACTATGGCTACACCTTC
TRBJ1-2 TRBV6-5 NA NA CASKTGVNYGYTF TGTGCCAGCAAAACGGGGGTCAACTATGGCTACACCTTC
TRBJ2-1 TRBV5-1 NA NA CASSLGTSPPSSYNEQFF TGCGCCAGCAGCTTAGGGACATCACCCCCGAGCTCCTACAATGAGCAGTTCTTC
TRBJ2-2 TRBV4-1 few TRBD1 CASSQDADRGPTGELFF TGCGCCAGCAGCCAAGATGCGGACAGGGGGCCTACCGGGGAGCTGTTTTTT
TRBJ2-1 TRBV5-6 NA NA CASSPSEGSSYNEQFF TGTGCCAGCAGCCCGTCGGAGGGAAGCTCCTACAATGAGCAGTTCTTC
TRBJ1-4 TRBV11-2 NA NA CASRPTGEGDEKLFF TGTGCCAGCAGACCAACAGGCGAAGGAGATGAAAAACTGTTTTTT
TRBJ2-7 TRBV7-6 NA TRBD1 CASSATRDRVDEQYF TGTGCCAGCAGCGCAACTAGGGACAGGGTGGACGAGCAGTACTTC
TRBJ2-1 TRBV9 once NA CASSPLRRVSPGNEQFF TGTGCCAGCAGCCCACTCCGGCGGGTCTCCCCGGGGAATGAGCAGTTCTTC
TRBJ1-3 TRBV3-1/TRBV3-2 NA NA CASSQEPGPSGNTIYF TGTGCCAGCAGCCAAGAACCAGGCCCATCTGGAAACACCATATATTTT
TRBJ2-3 TRBV27 NA TRBD1 CASSLQDRAYTQYF TGTGCCAGCAGTCTCCAGGACAGGGCGTATACGCAGTATTTT
TRBJ2-6 TRBV21-1 NA NA CASSKLGGGRANVLTF TGTGCCAGCAGCAAATTAGGCGGGGGGAGGGCCAACGTCCTGACTTTC
TRBJ2-7 TRBV5-1 NA NA CASSPLGGREQYF TGCGCCAGCAGCCCCCTGGGAGGACGCGAGCAGTACTTC
TRBJ2-5 TRBV4-1 NA TRBD1 CASSHEIGGASKETQYF TGCGCCAGCAGCCATGAAATAGGGGGCGCGTCTAAAGAGACCCAGTACTTC
TRBJ1-1 TRBV19 NA NA CASSQVMNTEAFF TGTGCCAGTAGTCAGGTAATGAACACTGAAGCTTTCTTT
TRBJ1-2 TRBV7-6 once TRBD1 CASSGDRSYGYTF TGTGCCAGCAGCGGGGACAGGAGCTATGGCTACACCTTC
TRBJ1-1 TRBV11-3 NA NA CASSLEGDTEAFF TGTGCCAGCAGCTTAGAAGGGGACACTGAAGCTTTCTTT
TRBJ1-5 TRBV5-8 once NA CASSAGLNSNQPQHF TGTGCCAGCAGCGCGGGACTAAATAGCAATCAGCCCCAGCATTTT
TRBJ2-5 TRBV12-5 NA NA CASAPSGGGETQYF TGTGCTAGTGCCCCTAGCGGAGGGGGAGAGACCCAGTACTTC
TRBJ2-5 TRBV7-9 NA NA CASSLAGGPETQYF TGTGCCAGCAGCTTAGCGGGGGGGCCGGAGACCCAGTACTTC
TRBJ1-2 TRBV2 NA NA CASRAPKGDYGYTF TGTGCCAGCAGGGCCCCGAAAGGGGACTATGGCTACACCTTC
TRBJ2-7 TRBV5-4 few NA CASSSGGHSRYEQYF TGTGCCAGCAGCTCCGGGGGGCATTCTCGGTACGAGCAGTACTTC
TRBJ2-5 TRBV28 NA TRBD2 CASRTRTSVETQYF TGTGCCAGCCGCACCCGGACTAGCGTCGAGACCCAGTACTTC
TRBJ1-1 TRBV6-5 NA TRBD1 CASSYSVQGWTEAFF TGTGCCAGCAGTTACTCAGTACAGGGGTGGACTGAAGCTTTCTTT
TRBJ2-7 TRBV18 NA TRBD2 CASSTLGPAPAGGREQYF TGTGCCAGCTCAACCCTCGGACCTGCGCCAGCGGGGGGCCGTGAGCAGTACTTC
TRBJ2-6 TRBV3-1/TRBV3-2 NA NA CASSQDNSGANVLTF TGTGCCAGCAGCCAAGACAACTCTGGGGCCAACGTCCTGACTTTC
TRBJ2-3 TRBV29-1 NA TRBD1 CSVDQTGGAGDTQYF TGCAGCGTTGATCAGACAGGGGGCGCGGGGGATACGCAGTATTTT
TRBJ2-2 TRBV24-1 NA NA CATQDLYTGELFF TGTGCCACCCAGGACTTATACACCGGGGAGCTGTTTTTT
TRBJ2-3 TRBV3-1/TRBV3-2 once NA CASSQDSLADTQYF TGTGCCAGCAGCCAAGATTCCCTCGCAGATACGCAGTATTTT
TRBJ1-3 TRBV2 NA NA CASKEVISGNTIYF TGTGCCAGCAAAGAGGTGATCTCTGGAAACACCATATATTTT
TRBJ1-1 TRBV10-2 NA NA CASSLVASDTEAFF TGCGCCAGCAGCCTAGTGGCCAGTGACACTGAAGCTTTCTTT
TRBJ2-7 TRBV11-2 NA TRBD1 CASSFQGAHEQYF TGTGCCAGCAGCTTTCAGGGGGCCCACGAGCAGTACTTC
TRBJ1-1 TRBV5-1 NA TRBD1 CASSFYGQGSNTEAFF TGCGCCAGCAGCTTCTATGGACAGGGGTCGAACACTGAAGCTTTCTTT
TRBJ2-5 TRBV4-2 NA NA CASSQTRWETQYF TGTGCCAGCAGCCAGACTAGGTGGGAGACCCAGTACTTC
TRBJ2-2 TRBV10-2 NA NA CASSLQGTDGELFF TGCGCCAGCAGCTTGCAGGGGACGGACGGGGAGCTGTTTTTT
TRBJ2-7 TRBV2 NA TRBD1 CATQAPDRAYEQYF TGTGCCACCCAGGCCCCTGACAGGGCTTACGAGCAGTACTTC
TRBJ1-2 TRBV2 NA TRBD1 CASSADRFGGYGYTF TGTGCCAGCAGCGCGGACAGGTTTGGAGGGTATGGCTACACCTTC
TRBJ1-2 TRBV5-1 NA NA CASSSLQEGDGYTF TGCGCCAGCAGCTCGCTACAGGAGGGAGATGGCTACACCTTC
TRBJ1-1 TRBV7-8 NA TRBD1 CASSRDRGGNTEAFF TGTGCCAGCTCGAGGGACAGGGGAGGCAACACTGAAGCTTTCTTT
TRBJ2-2 TRBV7-8 once NA CASSSFGAGDRELFF TGTGCCAGCAGTTCTTTCGGGGCAGGGGATAGGGAGCTGTTTTTT
TRBJ2-5 TRBV2 NA TRBD1 CASSVARGQETQYF TGTGCCAGCAGTGTTGCCAGGGGGCAGGAGACCCAGTACTTC
TRBJ1-5 TRBV5-1 NA TRBD1 CASSPGTGNQPQHF TGCGCCAGCAGCCCAGGGACAGGGAATCAGCCCCAGCATTTT
TRBJ1-2 TRBV7-8 NA NA CASSRGHHYTF TGTGCCAGCAGCCGAGGGCATCACTACACCTTC
TRBJ2-1 TRBV18 NA TRBD2 CASSPQSLAAYNEQFF TGTGCCAGCTCACCACAGAGCCTAGCGGCCTACAATGAGCAGTTCTTC
TRBJ1-2 TRBV4-1 once TRBD1 CASSLSYRDRNYGYTF TGCGCCAGCAGCCTATCATACCGGGACAGAAACTATGGCTACACCTTC
TRBJ1-3 TRBV2 NA NA CAADNGNTIYF TGTGCCGCGGACAACGGAAACACCATATATTTT
TRBJ1-5 TRBV5-5 NA TRBD1 CASSPRMEGAYNQPQHF TGTGCCAGCAGCCCCAGGATGGAGGGGGCCTACAATCAGCCCCAGCATTTT
TRBJ1-5 TRBV9 NA TRBD1 CASSAGTGGGSNQPQHF TGTGCCAGCAGCGCCGGGACAGGGGGCGGTAGCAATCAGCCCCAGCATTTT
TRBJ2-5 TRBV3-1/TRBV3-2 once TRBD1 CASSQDRGQGQETQYF TGTGCCAGCAGCCAAGATCGAGGACAGGGGCAAGAGACCCAGTACTTC